A selection of T cell receptor beta chains follows, all from one sample in a study of CD8 T cells in ankylosing spondylitis. Via MiXCR, TCRdb re-called the 5' RACE reads, giving one row per CDR3 protein. The sample has roughly 190,000 distinct CDR3 sequences, 9.5% to 15% seen once. Sequences were obtained from blood, either unsorted or a sorted T cell fraction (not recorded which). The receptors here all came from a male donor with ankylosing spondylitis or in good health (not recorded which). The CDR3 runs from the conserved cysteine through the conserved F or W.

j_call: TRBJ1-4
cdr3_length: 13
v_call: TRBV12-3/TRBV12-4
cdr3_aa: CASTLSEGEKLFF

j_call: TRBJ2-7
cdr3_length: 14
v_call: TRBV18
cdr3_aa: CASSPSADRYEQYF

j_call: TRBJ1-5
cdr3_length: 14
v_call: TRBV3-1
cdr3_aa: CASSYTGDNQPQHF

j_call: TRBJ2-7
cdr3_length: 16
v_call: TRBV4-1
cdr3_aa: CASSPRDRGTFYEQYF

j_call: TRBJ2-7
cdr3_length: 14
v_call: TRBV9
cdr3_aa: CASSGGGDSYEQYF

j_call: TRBJ1-5
cdr3_length: 13
v_call: TRBV6-1
cdr3_aa: CASSPWTDQPQHF

j_call: TRBJ2-1
cdr3_length: 16
v_call: TRBV12-3/TRBV12-4
cdr3_aa: CASSITSGSGYNEQFF

j_call: TRBJ1-1
cdr3_length: 17
v_call: TRBV15
cdr3_aa: CATSRRDRGYGNTEAFF

j_call: TRBJ2-3
cdr3_length: 16
v_call: TRBV11-2
cdr3_aa: CASSLNPRVSTDTQYF

j_call: TRBJ2-2
cdr3_length: 14
v_call: TRBV2
cdr3_aa: CASSDEPFTGELFF

j_call: TRBJ2-3
cdr3_length: 15
v_call: TRBV7-2
cdr3_aa: CASSFTSGGADTQYF

j_call: TRBJ2-5
cdr3_length: 15
v_call: TRBV6-1
cdr3_aa: CASSHFRLGGETQYF

j_call: TRBJ1-3
cdr3_length: 11
v_call: TRBV29-1
cdr3_aa: CSVLGQGRIYF

j_call: TRBJ2-1
cdr3_length: 22
v_call: TRBV18
cdr3_aa: CASSPTSSGQLARDLKYNEQFF

j_call: TRBJ2-3
cdr3_length: 15
v_call: TRBV10-3
cdr3_aa: CAISEAASRADTQYF

j_call: TRBJ2-5
cdr3_length: 14
v_call: TRBV4-1
cdr3_aa: CASSQRGAGETQYF

j_call: TRBJ2-7
cdr3_length: 19
v_call: TRBV11-1
cdr3_aa: CASSLDWISGGRHSYEQYF

j_call: TRBJ2-7
cdr3_length: 17
v_call: TRBV4-1
cdr3_aa: CASSQSDLTLLHYEQYF

j_call: TRBJ1-1
cdr3_length: 14
v_call: TRBV12-3/TRBV12-4
cdr3_aa: CASSFSAGITEAFF

j_call: TRBJ2-3
cdr3_length: 15
v_call: TRBV12-3/TRBV12-4
cdr3_aa: CASREGRLSTDTQYF

j_call: TRBJ2-1
cdr3_length: 12
v_call: TRBV5-1
cdr3_aa: CASSLGAGLEFF

j_call: TRBJ2-7
cdr3_length: 15
v_call: TRBV2
cdr3_aa: CASSEITGFSYEQYF